This T cell receptor (beta chain) was recorded in a study of cytomegalovirus exposure and HLA in healthy donors. With 60 Vbeta and 13 Jbeta primers, the PCR was carried out. Produced via immunoSEQ multiplex PCR; TCRdb's table is partial and in-frame only. The top ten hold 4.5% to 5.5% of the sample, which has around 130,000 clones, roughly 78% seen once. In nominal health when sampled, donors likely had unrecorded immune exposures nonetheless. The sample was PBMCs. The TCR comes from a man aged 30 to 45 in good health and CMV-seronegative.

CDR3 DNA sequence: TGTGCCAGCAGTTTGGTTAAACTAGCGGGCACCGCGAACACCGGGGAGCTGTTTTTT. Protein sequence: CASSLVKLAGTANTGELFF. This chain joins TRBV28 and TRBJ2-2; 9 bases are a match to TRBD2. There are 19 residues in the CDR3. V lost 3 bases, J lost 0 bases, and 11 bases stayed unmatched. Per germline, CDR1 MDHEN and CDR2 SYDVKM.